This paragraph reports one T cell receptor (beta chain). Its antigen remains unidentified. V lost 8 bases and J 5 bases, leaving 13 bases between the germline ends. Germline CDR1 is MNHEY and CDR2 is SVGAGI. The CDR3 length is 13 residues. This entry belongs to a study of cytomegalovirus exposure and HLA in healthy donors. Study overall: Among around 170 million T cells, an earlier analysis found about 100 million unique TCR beta sequences. Whole-study findings and limits: In an earlier analysis, most TCR beta V segments were productive about 90% or about 30% of the time.

The PCR contained 60 Vbeta and 13 Jbeta primers. Here immunoSEQ multiplex PCR was the method, and the copy in TCRdb shows in-frame clones only, minus some. The profile shows 150,000 to 200,000 clones, about 81% of them singletons. Sequencing was carried out using PBMCs. V and J are TRBV6-5 and TRBJ1-5, with D maybe TRBD1 (6 bases). This sequence originates from a woman between 50 and 59 years old in good health and CMV-seropositive. CDR3 sequence reads: CASRDTFDQPQHF. The CDR3 nucleotides are TGTGCCAGCCGGGACACATTCGATCAGCCCCAGCATTTT.